This TCR beta chain was retrieved from a study of T cell responses to AZD1222 COVID-19 vaccine. Background on the study: Doses given second, at about 4 or about 12 weeks, were pooled.

Whole-study results and caveats: Among vaccine-associated CD4 TCRs, coverage spanned spike, with dominance at 160-218 and 743-854. Reportedly, nearly half of unique spike TCRs recognized epitopes outside B.1.351/B.1.1.7 mutations. Clonal diversity may have been underestimated in mostly white British donors.

The table came from immunoSEQ multiplex PCR; TCRdb's copy has only in-frame clones and leaves some out. The repertoire holds about 100,000 clones, with more than 90% as singletons. For this clone: Its matching antigen is unknown.

Losses at the gene ends were 3 bases for V and 5 bases for J; bases not matched to a gene: 13. Germline CDR1 SGHAT, CDR2 FQNNGV. This CDR3 spans 17 amino acids. The specimen comprised peripheral blood, sampled on day 0 of AZD1222 vaccination. The sequence came from an adult in good health. The V call is TRBV11-2, the J call TRBJ2-1; 7 bases agree with TRBD2. The CDR3 nucleotides read TGTGCCAGCAGCTTCCGAAATATAGGACTAGAAGACAATGAGCAGTTCTTC. This gives the protein CASSFRNIGLEDNEQFF.